This passage covers 14 T cell receptor beta chains from one sample sequenced in a study of cytomegalovirus exposure and HLA in healthy donors (dated by TCRdb to about 2017). The library was prepared using the immunoSEQ multiplex PCR assay. For the multiplex PCR, a mixture combining 60 forward primers for TCR Vbeta segments and 13 reverse primers for TCR Jbeta segments was used. TCRdb holds this immuneACCESS table with in-frame rearrangements only. Some clones are missing; in checked studies, unresolved V genes explain under half, and the rest has no known cause. The sample yields 120,000 or so clones; about 15% were counted once. The ten largest clones capture about 3% of the sample. Sequencing used PBMCs. These receptors originate from a female donor in good health and CMV-seropositive.

In its sample, this clone was seen a few times. This sequence joins TRBV19 and TRBJ2-7; the match to TRBD1 covers 8 bases. CDR3 length equals 14 residues. In germline, CDR1 is LNHDA, CDR2 SQIVND (reference sequence). Losses at the gene ends were 5 bases for V and 4 bases for J; bases not matched to a gene: 7. DNA of the CDR3: TGTGCCAGTAGTGGACGGGACAGGAGGTACGAGCAGTACTTC. Encoded protein: CASSGRDRRYEQYF. Full variable domain (rest looked up from reference TRBV19 and TRBJ2-7): DGGITQSPKYLFRKEGQNVTLSCEQNLNHDAMYWYRQDPGQGLRLIYYSQIVNDFQKGDIAEGYSVSREKKESFPLTVTSAQKNPTAFYLCASSGRDRRYEQYFGPGTRLTVT.

This clone has just a few counts. This chain links TRBV4-2 with TRBJ2-7; TRBD1 is a possible D gene (6 bases). This CDR3 is built from 14 residues. Trimming cost V 4 bases and J 5 bases, with 15 bases left between them. Germline assignment: CDR1 LGHNA and CDR2 YNFKEQ. CDR3 amino acids: CASSLTGIKDEQYF. The DNA of the CDR3 is TGTGCCAGCAGCCTTACAGGGATAAAGGACGAGCAGTACTTC.

The chain employs TRBV30 and TRBJ2-7, with TRBD1 identical over 8 bases. The CDR3 is made up of 16 amino acids. The V gene end was trimmed by 0 bases and the J gene end by 2 bases; junction bases not matched to a gene: 9. Germline V lookup: CDR1 GTSNPN, CDR2 SVGIG (reference sequence). The CDR3 region is CAWSVPGAGGPYEQYF. The CDR3 DNA reads as TGTGCCTGGAGTGTACCCGGGGCAGGGGGCCCCTACGAGCAGTACTTC.

The rearrangement joins TRBV6-1 to TRBJ2-3, with 9 bases identical to TRBD2. V was pared by 2 bases and J by 6 bases, with 12 bases of the junction left unmatched. The CDR3 sequence is 17 residues long. Germline CDR1 is MNHNS and CDR2 is SASEGT. The CDR3 loop reads CASSEHHRGSGRDTQYF. In DNA form, the CDR3 reads TGTGCCAGCAGTGAACATCACAGGGGAAGCGGGAGGGATACGCAGTATTTT.

This clone was counted a few times. This sequence joins TRBV11-2 and TRBJ2-3, with 8 nucleotides matching TRBD2. The length of the CDR3 is 15 residues. In germline, CDR1 is SGHAT, CDR2 FQNNGV. V dropped 3 bases and J dropped 2; count of bases not matched to a gene: 4. The CDR3 DNA is TGTGCCAGCAGCTTCCTAGCGGGCCACACAGATACGCAGTATTTT. Amino acid sequence: CASSFLAGHTDTQYF.

The rearrangement links TRBV9 to TRBJ2-3; D not certain. The CDR3 extends over 14 amino acids. V lost 4 bases, J lost 3 bases, and 12 bases lay in between. Germline assignment: CDR1 SGDLS and CDR2 YYNGEE. DNA of the CDR3: TGTGCCAGCAGCTCAGGTATTCGAACAGATACGCAGTATTTT. Protein product: CASSSGIRTDTQYF.

This clone was seen more than once but under ten times. The gene calls are TRBV4-2 and TRBJ1-1; perhaps TRBD1 as D (5 bases). Per germline, CDR1 LGHNA and CDR2 YNFKEQ. The V and J ends lost 0 bases and 1 base respectively, with 9 bases between them. This CDR3 comprises 15 residues. CDR3 nucleotides: TGTGCCAGCAGCCAAGATCAGGGCAGGAACACTGAAGCTTTCTTT. Amino acids: CASSQDQGRNTEAFF.

This sequence joins TRBV19 and TRBJ2-3, with D possibly TRBD1 on 6 matching bases. This CDR3 region has 14 residues. In germline, CDR1 is LNHDA, CDR2 SQIVND (reference sequence). The ends were cut back, 5 bases at V and 11 bases at J, with 20 bases in the middle. In nucleotides, the CDR3 is TGTGCCAGTAGTGGGGGCCCTGGCGTGCGATGGCAGTATTTT. Translated, it gives CASSGGPGVRWQYF.

This clone was observed a few times. The rearrangement uses TRBV4-3 and TRBJ2-7; 9 nucleotides match TRBD1. The germline V gene encodes CDR1 LGHNA and CDR2 YSLEER. Germline trimming cut 5 bases from V and 1 base from J; bases unmatched to any gene: 3. The CDR3 consists of 14 residues. Here the CDR3 reads CASSWDRESYEQYF. The DNA for the CDR3 is TGCGCCAGCAGCTGGGACAGGGAATCCTACGAGCAGTACTTC.

This sequence joins TRBV5-1 and TRBJ1-3, with 9 bases fitting TRBD1. J was trimmed by 6 bases and V by 4 bases; bases with no gene match: 8. This CDR3 is built from 15 residues. CDR1 and CDR2 from the germline V gene are SGHRS and YFSETQ. CDR3 DNA sequence: TGCGCCAGCAGCAGGGGGACAGGGAATGAAAACACCATATATTTT. It encodes CASSRGTGNENTIYF.

V gene TRBV2 combines with J gene TRBJ2-1; the match to TRBD2 covers 8 bases. Per germline, CDR1 SNHLY and CDR2 FYNNEI. The CDR3 length is 17 residues. J gave up 3 bases and V 8 bases, and 15 bases lay outside the gene matches. The CDR3 region has the DNA TGTGCCAGCCACCGGGGGGGCTTGAAGGGGGTCTACAATGAGCAGTTCTTC. Its translation is CASHRGGLKGVYNEQFF.

This clone was counted a few times. The V and J genes are TRBV27 and TRBJ2-5, with TRBD2 identical over 8 bases. This CDR3 contains 19 residues. The V segment lost 2 bases and the J segment 6 bases; nucleotides outside the gene matches: 20. Germline CDR1 is MNHEY and CDR2 is SMNVEV (reference sequence). CDR3 loop: CASSLTPLRLERESQTQYF. The CDR3 DNA sequence: TGTGCCAGCAGTTTAACCCCCCTCAGGTTAGAGCGGGAGAGCCAGACCCAGTACTTC.

V and J are TRBV29-1 and TRBJ2-1, with D maybe TRBD1 (6 bases). V was clipped by 3 bases and J by 3 bases, with 9 bases between them. Germline V gene data show CDR1 as SQVTM and CDR2 as ANQGSEA. The CDR3 has 13 residues. DNA for the CDR3: TGCAGCGTTGAGGGGACATACTACAATGAGCAGTTCTTC. Its protein is CSVEGTYYNEQFF.

This clone came up a few times. A junction end diverges from the germline sequence, so it may reflect a read error. The V call is TRBV6-1, the J call TRBJ1-1; D possibly corresponds to TRBD1 (6 bases). This CDR3 comprises 15 residues. Germline values: CDR1 MNHNS, CDR2 SASEGT. The CDR3 DNA is TGTGCCAGCAGTGGAATCAGGGGACCGAACCCTGAAGCTTTCTTT. Translation: CASSGIRGPNPEAFF.